These 9 T cell receptor beta chains came from one sample sequenced in a study of blood T cell repertoires in COVID-19 (dated by TCRdb to 2020 to 2022). The library was made by the immunoSEQ multiplex PCR assay. In its TCRdb copy, this immuneACCESS table keeps in-frame sequences only and misses some clones. Where compared with another copy, unresolved V genes explain less than half of these, and the others have no known cause. Here the sample has about 140,000 clones; 75% to 90% occur a single time. In total, the top ten clones hold 11% of the sample. Sequencing was carried out using PBMCs or T cells enriched from blood (not recorded which). These receptors originate from a man in his 60s who had recovered from COVID-19.

This sequence joins TRBV27 and TRBJ1-2, with 8 bases matching TRBD1. Germline CDR1 is MNHEY and CDR2 is SMNVEV (reference sequence). The CDR3 runs 15 residues. After removal of 3 bases from V and 10 bases from J, the junction contained 13 bases not matched to a gene. CDR3 sequence: CASSFGGRGPPLYTF. Here the CDR3 DNA reads TGTGCCAGCAGTTTTGGGGGCAGGGGGCCTCCACTCTACACCTTC.

The chain has TRBV6-2 or TRBV6-3 and TRBJ1-4; D is perhaps TRBD1 (6 bases). Germline V gene sequence: CDR1 MNHEY, CDR2 SVGEGT. V lost 4 bases and J 2 bases, leaving 8 bases between the germline ends. The CDR3 spans 14 residues. The CDR3 region has the DNA TGTGCCAGCAGTTTCGGACAGACTAATGAAAAACTGTTTTTT. Translated: CASSFGQTNEKLFF.

The V gene is TRBV18, the J gene TRBJ1-3; D gene unclear. Germline-derived CDR1 and CDR2 are KGHSH and LQKENI. The germline V and J ends were trimmed by 8 bases and 2 bases, with 10 bases remaining between them. The CDR3 extends over 13 amino acids. CDR3 amino acids: CASRTGAGNTIYF. As DNA, the CDR3 is TGTGCCAGCCGGACCGGGGCTGGAAACACCATATATTTT.

The CDR3 reads CASIWGQGGNQPQHF. The CDR3 nucleotides are TGTGCCAGCATCTGGGGTCAGGGAGGGAATCAGCCCCAGCATTTT. The chain couples TRBV28 to TRBJ1-5; possibly TRBD1 for D (5 bases). The CDR3 extends over 15 amino acids. Germline lookup yields CDR1 MDHEN and CDR2 SYDVKM. The V gene lost 7 bases and the J gene lost 4 bases, with 17 bases spanning the gap.

The rearrangement uses TRBV15 and TRBJ2-1, with D possibly being TRBD1 (7 bases). V shed 2 bases and J shed 3 bases, with 14 bases lying between them. In germline, CDR1 is LNHNV, CDR2 YYDKDF (reference sequence). This CDR3 has 16 residues. CDR3: CATSRTRDRYYNEQFF. Here the CDR3 DNA reads TGTGCCACCAGCAGAACGCGGGACAGATACTACAATGAGCAGTTCTTC.

The chain is built from TRBV30 and TRBJ2-5; D possibly corresponds to TRBD2 (6 bases). This CDR3 spans 15 amino acids. Germline loops: CDR1 GTSNPN, CDR2 SVGIG (reference sequence). V lost 1 base to trimming and J lost 2 bases, with 14 bases between them. CDR3 in amino acids: CAWSAGTAVQETQYF. The CDR3 DNA sequence: TGTGCCTGGAGTGCAGGGACTGCCGTTCAAGAGACCCAGTACTTC.

The rearrangement joins TRBV6-4 to TRBJ1-1; the match to TRBD1 covers 9 bases. After removal of 4 bases from V and 4 bases from J, the junction contained 7 bases not matched to a gene. This CDR3 has 15 amino acids. From germline, CDR1 is MRHNA and CDR2 SNTAGT. The CDR3 DNA reads as TGTGCCAGCAGTGGGGGACAGGGAGATGGCACTGAAGCTTTCTTT. It specifies CASSGGQGDGTEAFF.

This clone was detected only once. This chain uses TRBV5-4 with TRBJ1-1; D is perhaps TRBD1 (6 bases). CDR3 length equals 17 residues. Germline assignment: CDR1 SGHNT and CDR2 YYREEE (reference sequence). V lost 0 bases and J 4 bases, leaving 19 bases between the germline ends. The chain's CDR3 is CASSLAGAGDLVTEAFF. The CDR3 DNA reads TGTGCCAGCAGCTTGGCCGGGGCAGGGGATCTCGTCACTGAAGCTTTCTTT.

The chain links TRBV9 to TRBJ2-1; 10 bases align to TRBD1. Germline CDR1 SGDLS, CDR2 YYNGEE. With 5 bases clipped from V and 1 base from J, the junction kept 9 bases outside the gene matches. The CDR3 extends over 17 amino acids. The CDR3 spells CASRLFPGQGSYNEQFF. The DNA of the CDR3 is TGTGCCAGCAGACTATTCCCGGGACAGGGGTCCTACAATGAGCAGTTCTTC.